This TCR beta chain appears in the sequencing data of a study of response to subunit inactivated influenza vaccine. One entry per CDR3 protein results from TCRdb running MiXCR on the RT-PCR reads. This sample has more than 550,000 distinct CDR3 sequences, with approximately 10% found just once. In its sample, this clonotype was seen a few times. The sample was also reused in another study, on T cells expressing NK-cell markers. This second study notes: As the method of synthesis, 5'RACE template switching with UMIs yielded TCR beta cDNA. Most of the eight sequenced donors tested HCMV-seropositive; one tested seronegative. In several experiments, sorting was restricted to alpha-beta TCR T cells by an anti-gamma-delta TCR antibody. Dominant NKG2C+ clonotypes made up about 1.0-7.5% of CD8+ T cells in over five donors. Also leading the CD3+CD56-NKG2C+ fraction in a handful of donors were these clonotypes.

This receptor was identified in a man aged 45-65 years who received an inactivated influenza vaccine. Sequenced here: PBMCs from blood, sampled on the day of vaccination.

The chain's CDR3 is CASSQSTGGLRRETQYF. CDR3 bases: TGCGCCAGCAGCCAATCGACAGGGGGCTTAAGACGGGAGACCCAGTACTTC. The chain has TRBV4-1 and TRBJ2-5, with 10 bases fitting TRBD1. Looked up from germline, CDR1 is MGHRA and CDR2 is YSYEKL. CDR3 length: 17 amino acids. The V gene end was trimmed by 2 bases and the J gene end by 5 bases; junction bases not matched to a gene: 11.